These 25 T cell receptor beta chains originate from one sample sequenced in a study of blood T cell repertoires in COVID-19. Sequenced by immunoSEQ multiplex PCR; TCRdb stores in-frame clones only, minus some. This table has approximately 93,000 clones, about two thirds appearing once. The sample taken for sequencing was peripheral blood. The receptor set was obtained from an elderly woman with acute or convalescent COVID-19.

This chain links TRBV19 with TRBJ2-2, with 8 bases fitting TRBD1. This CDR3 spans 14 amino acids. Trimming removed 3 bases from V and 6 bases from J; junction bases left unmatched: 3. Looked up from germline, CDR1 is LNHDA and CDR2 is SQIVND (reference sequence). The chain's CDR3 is CASSINRGSGELFF. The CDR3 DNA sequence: TGTGCCAGTAGTATTAACAGGGGGTCCGGGGAGCTGTTTTTT.

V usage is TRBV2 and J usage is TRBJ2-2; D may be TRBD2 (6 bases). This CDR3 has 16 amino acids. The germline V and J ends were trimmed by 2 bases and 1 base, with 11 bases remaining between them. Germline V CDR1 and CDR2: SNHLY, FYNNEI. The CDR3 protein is CASSEIWGVNTGELFF. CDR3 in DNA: TGTGCCAGCAGTGAAATCTGGGGGGTGAACACCGGGGAGCTGTTTTTT. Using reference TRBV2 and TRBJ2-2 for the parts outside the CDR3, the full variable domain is EPEVTQTPSHQVTQMGQEVILRCVPISNHLYFYWYRQILGQKVEFLVSFYNNEISEKSEIFDDQFSVERPDGSNFTLKIRSTKLEDSAMYFCASSEIWGVNTGELFFGEGSRLTVL.

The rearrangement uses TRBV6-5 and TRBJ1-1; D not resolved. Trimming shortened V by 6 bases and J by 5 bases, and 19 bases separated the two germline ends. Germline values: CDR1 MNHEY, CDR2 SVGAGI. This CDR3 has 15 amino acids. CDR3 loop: CASSIRPWRVTEAFF. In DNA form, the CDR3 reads TGTGCCAGCAGCATCCGACCCTGGAGGGTTACTGAAGCTTTCTTT.

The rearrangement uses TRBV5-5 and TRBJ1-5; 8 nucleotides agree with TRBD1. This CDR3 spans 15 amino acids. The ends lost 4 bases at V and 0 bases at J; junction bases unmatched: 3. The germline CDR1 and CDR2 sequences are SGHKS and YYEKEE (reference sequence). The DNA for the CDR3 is TGTGCCAGCAGCCTTACAGGGGGTAGCAATCAGCCCCAGCATTTT. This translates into CASSLTGGSNQPQHF. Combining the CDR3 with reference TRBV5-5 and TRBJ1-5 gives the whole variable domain DAGVTQSPTHLIKTRGQQVTLRCSPISGHKSVSWYQQVLGQGPQFIFQYYEKEERGRGNFPDRFSARQFPNYSSELNVNALLLGDSALYLCASSLTGGSNQPQHFGDGTRLSIL.

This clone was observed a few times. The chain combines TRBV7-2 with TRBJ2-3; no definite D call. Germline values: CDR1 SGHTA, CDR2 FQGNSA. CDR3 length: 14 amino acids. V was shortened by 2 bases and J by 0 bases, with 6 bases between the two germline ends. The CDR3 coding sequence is TGTGCCAGCAGCTTACTGCGGAGCACAGATACGCAGTATTTT. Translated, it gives CASSLLRSTDTQYF.

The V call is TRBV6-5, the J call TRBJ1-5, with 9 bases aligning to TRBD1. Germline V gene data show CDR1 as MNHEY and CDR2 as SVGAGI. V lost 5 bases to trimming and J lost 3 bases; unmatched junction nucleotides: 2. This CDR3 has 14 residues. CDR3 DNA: TGTGCCAGCAGTCGGACAGGGGACAATCAGCCCCAGCATTTT. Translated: CASSRTGDNQPQHF.

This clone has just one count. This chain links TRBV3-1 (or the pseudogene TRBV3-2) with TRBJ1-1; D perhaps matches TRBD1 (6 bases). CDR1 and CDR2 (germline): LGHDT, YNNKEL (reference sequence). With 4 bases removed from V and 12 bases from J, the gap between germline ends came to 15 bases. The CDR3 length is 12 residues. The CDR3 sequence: CASSPPTGQTFF. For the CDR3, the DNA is TGTGCCAGCAGCCCACCGACGGGACAAACTTTCTTT.

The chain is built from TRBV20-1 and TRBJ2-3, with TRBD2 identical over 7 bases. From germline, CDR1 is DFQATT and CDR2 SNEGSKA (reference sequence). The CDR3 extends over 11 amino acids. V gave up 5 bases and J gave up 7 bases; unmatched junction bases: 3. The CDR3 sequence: CSARDYHTQYF. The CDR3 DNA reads TGCAGTGCTCGGGACTACCATACGCAGTATTTT.

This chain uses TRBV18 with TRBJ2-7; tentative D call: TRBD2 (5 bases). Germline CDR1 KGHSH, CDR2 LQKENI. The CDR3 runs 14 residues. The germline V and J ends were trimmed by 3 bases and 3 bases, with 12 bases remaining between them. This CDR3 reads CASSPIDGGYEQYF. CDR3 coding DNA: TGTGCCAGCTCACCTATCGACGGAGGCTACGAGCAGTACTTC.

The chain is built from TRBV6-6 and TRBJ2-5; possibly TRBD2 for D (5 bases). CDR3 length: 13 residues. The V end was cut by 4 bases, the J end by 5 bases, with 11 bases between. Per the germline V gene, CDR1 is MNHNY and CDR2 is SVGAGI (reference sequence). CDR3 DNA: TGTGCCAGCAGTTTAGGGAGAGTGGAGACCCAGTACTTC. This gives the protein CASSLGRVETQYF.

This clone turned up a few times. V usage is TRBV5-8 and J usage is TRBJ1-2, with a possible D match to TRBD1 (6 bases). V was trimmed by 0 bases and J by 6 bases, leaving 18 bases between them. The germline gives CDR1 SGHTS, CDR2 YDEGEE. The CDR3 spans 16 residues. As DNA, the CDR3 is TGTGCCAGCAGCTTGGGACGTTACAGGGCTATCGATGGCTACACCTTC. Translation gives CASSLGRYRAIDGYTF.

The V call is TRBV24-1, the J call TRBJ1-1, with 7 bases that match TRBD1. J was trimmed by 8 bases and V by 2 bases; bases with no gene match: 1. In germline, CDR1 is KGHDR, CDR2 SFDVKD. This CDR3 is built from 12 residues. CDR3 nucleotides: TGTGCCACCAGTGATTCGGACAGGGAAGCTTTCTTT. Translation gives CATSDSDREAFF.

CDR3 region: CASSTTVGTGYIQYF. CDR3 nucleotide sequence: TGTGCCAGCAGCACGACCGTCGGGACAGGGTACATTCAGTACTTC. The rearrangement uses TRBV7-2 and TRBJ2-4; 9 bases are a match to TRBD1. Germline values: CDR1 SGHTA, CDR2 FQGNSA. With 5 bases clipped from V and 8 bases from J, the junction kept 10 bases outside the gene matches. This CDR3 region has 15 residues.

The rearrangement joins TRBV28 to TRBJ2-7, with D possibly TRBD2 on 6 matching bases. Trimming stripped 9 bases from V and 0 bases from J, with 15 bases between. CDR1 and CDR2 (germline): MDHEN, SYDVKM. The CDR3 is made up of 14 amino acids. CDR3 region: CASRDFRSSYEQYF. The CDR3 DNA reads TGTGCCAGTAGGGACTTCCGGAGCTCCTACGAGCAGTACTTC. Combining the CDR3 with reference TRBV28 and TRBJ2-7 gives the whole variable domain DVKVTQSSRYLVKRTGEKVFLECVQDMDHENMFWYRQDPGLGLRLIYFSYDVKMKEKGDIPEGYSVSREKKERFSLILESASTNQTSMYLCASRDFRSSYEQYFGPGTRLTVT.

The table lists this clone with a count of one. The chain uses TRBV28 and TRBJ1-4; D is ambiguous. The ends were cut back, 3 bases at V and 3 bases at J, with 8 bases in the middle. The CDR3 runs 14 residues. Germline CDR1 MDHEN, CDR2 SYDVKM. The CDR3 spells CASSLAQSNEKLFF. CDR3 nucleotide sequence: TGTGCCAGCAGTTTGGCACAGTCTAATGAAAAACTGTTTTTT.

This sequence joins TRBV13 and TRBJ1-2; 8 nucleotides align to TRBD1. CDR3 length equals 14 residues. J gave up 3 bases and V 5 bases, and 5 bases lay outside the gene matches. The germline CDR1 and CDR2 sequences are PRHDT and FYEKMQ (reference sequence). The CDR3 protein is CASSPTGVYYGYTF. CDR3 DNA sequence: TGTGCCAGCAGCCCGACAGGGGTTTACTATGGCTACACCTTC.

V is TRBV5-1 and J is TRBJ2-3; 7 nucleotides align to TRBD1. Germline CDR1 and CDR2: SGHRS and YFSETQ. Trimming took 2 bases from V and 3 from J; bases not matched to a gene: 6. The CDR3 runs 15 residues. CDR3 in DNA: TGCGCCAGCAGCTTTTGGACAGGTGGAACAGATACGCAGTATTTT. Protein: CASSFWTGGTDTQYF.

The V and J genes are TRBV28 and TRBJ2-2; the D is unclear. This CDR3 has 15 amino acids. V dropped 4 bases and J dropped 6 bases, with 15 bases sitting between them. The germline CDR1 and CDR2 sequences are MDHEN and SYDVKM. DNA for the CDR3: TGTGCCAGCAGTTCCCCGAACGTTGAGCCCGGGGAGCTGTTTTTT. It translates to CASSSPNVEPGELFF.

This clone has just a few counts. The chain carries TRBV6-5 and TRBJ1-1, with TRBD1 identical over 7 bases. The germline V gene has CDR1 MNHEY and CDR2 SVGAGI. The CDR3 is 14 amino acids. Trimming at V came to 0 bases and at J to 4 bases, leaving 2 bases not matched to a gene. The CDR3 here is CASSYSQGSTEAFF. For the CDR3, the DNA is TGTGCCAGCAGTTACTCACAGGGGTCCACTGAAGCTTTCTTT.

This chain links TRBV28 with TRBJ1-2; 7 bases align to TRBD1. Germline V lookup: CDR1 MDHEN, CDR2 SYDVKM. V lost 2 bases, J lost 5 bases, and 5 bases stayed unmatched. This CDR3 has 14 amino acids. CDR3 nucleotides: TGTGCCAGCAGTTTAACGACAGGGTGGTATGGCTACACCTTC. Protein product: CASSLTTGWYGYTF.

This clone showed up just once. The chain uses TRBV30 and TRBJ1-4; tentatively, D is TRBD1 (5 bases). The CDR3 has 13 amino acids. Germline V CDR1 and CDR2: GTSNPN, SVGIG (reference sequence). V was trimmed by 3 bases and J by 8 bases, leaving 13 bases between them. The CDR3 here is CAWRVQGGEKLFF. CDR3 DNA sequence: TGTGCCTGGAGAGTGCAGGGAGGAGAAAAACTGTTTTTT. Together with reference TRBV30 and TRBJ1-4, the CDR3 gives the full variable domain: SQTIHQWPATLVQPVGSPLSLECTVEGTSNPNLYWYRQAAGRGLQLLFYSVGIGQISSEVPQNLSASRPQDRQFILSSKKLLLSDSGFYLCAWRVQGGEKLFFGSGTQLSVL.

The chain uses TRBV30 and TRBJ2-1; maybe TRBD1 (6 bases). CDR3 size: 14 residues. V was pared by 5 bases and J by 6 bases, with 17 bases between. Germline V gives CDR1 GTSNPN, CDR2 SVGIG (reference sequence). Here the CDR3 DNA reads TGTGCCTGGGGTGAACAAGGGGGTTTCAATGAGCAGTTCTTC. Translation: CAWGEQGGFNEQFF. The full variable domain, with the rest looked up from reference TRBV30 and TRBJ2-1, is SQTIHQWPATLVQPVGSPLSLECTVEGTSNPNLYWYRQAAGRGLQLLFYSVGIGQISSEVPQNLSASRPQDRQFILSSKKLLLSDSGFYLCAWGEQGGFNEQFFGPGTRLTVL.

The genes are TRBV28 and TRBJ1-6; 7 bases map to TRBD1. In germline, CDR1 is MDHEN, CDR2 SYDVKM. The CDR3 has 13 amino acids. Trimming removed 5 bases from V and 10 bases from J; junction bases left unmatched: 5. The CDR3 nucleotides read TGTGCCAGCAGTCCAGGGGGGAAGTCACCCCTCCACTTT. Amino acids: CASSPGGKSPLHF. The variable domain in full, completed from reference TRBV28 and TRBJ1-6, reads DVKVTQSSRYLVKRTGEKVFLECVQDMDHENMFWYRQDPGLGLRLIYFSYDVKMKEKGDIPEGYSVSREKKERFSLILESASTNQTSMYLCASSPGGKSPLHFGNGTRLTVT.

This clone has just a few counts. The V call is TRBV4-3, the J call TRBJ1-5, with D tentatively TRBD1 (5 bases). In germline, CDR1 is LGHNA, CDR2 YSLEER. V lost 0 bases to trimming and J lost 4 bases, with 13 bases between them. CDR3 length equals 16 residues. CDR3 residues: CASSQDIQGWNQPQHF. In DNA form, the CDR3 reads TGCGCCAGCAGCCAAGATATTCAGGGCTGGAATCAGCCCCAGCATTTT.

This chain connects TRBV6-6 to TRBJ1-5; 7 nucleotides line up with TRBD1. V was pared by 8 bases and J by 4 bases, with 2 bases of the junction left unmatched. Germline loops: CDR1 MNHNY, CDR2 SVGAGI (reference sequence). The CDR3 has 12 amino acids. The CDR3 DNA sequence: TGTGCCAGCGAACAGGGGAATCAGCCCCAGCATTTT. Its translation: CASEQGNQPQHF.